A selection of T cell receptor beta chains follows, all from one sample in a study of T cells in Graves' hyperthyroidism and ophthalmopathy. In TCRdb, the multiplex PCR reads were re-called with MiXCR into one record per CDR3 protein. The table lists roughly 650,000 distinct CDR3 sequences, about 16% of them singletons. The sample comprised blood. The source is a woman between 40 and 55 years old with Graves' ophthalmopathy. Each CDR3 is given with its conserved first and last residue. Fields, in order: clone size, J gene, V gene, D gene, CDR3 DNA, CDR3 protein. A D gene is named only where the DNA matches it firmly. Size values are once, few and many counts, or a class for expanded clones, and some rows have none.

many	TRBJ2-1	TRBV5-5	NA	TGTGCCAGCAGCTTGGGGACTGGGGTAGAGTTCTTC	CASSLGTGVEFF
many	TRBJ2-1	TRBV7-8	NA	TGTGCCAGCAGCCCCCGACAGGAAGGGGATGAGCAGTTCTTC	CASSPRQEGDEQFF
NA	TRBJ2-5	TRBV28	TRBD2	TGTGCCAGCAGATACACTGAAGAAGCGGGGTCCGTGGAGACCCAGTACTTC	CASRYTEEAGSVETQYF
NA	TRBJ1-5	TRBV2	NA	TGTGCCAGCAGTGGCTCCTCGGCTGGTCAGCCCCAGCATTTT	CASSGSSAGQPQHF
many	TRBJ2-1	TRBV11-2	NA	TGTGCCAGCAGCTCCCTACAGGGGAGGAATGAGCAGTTCTTC	CASSSLQGRNEQFF
many	TRBJ1-1	TRBV6-1	TRBD1	TGTGCCAGCAGTTTACAGGGGTACACTGAAGCTTTCTTT	CASSLQGYTEAFF
many	TRBJ2-3	TRBV2	NA	TGTGCCAGCAGTAAGACATCCATTATCACAGATACGCAGTATTTT	CASSKTSIITDTQYF
NA	TRBJ2-3	TRBV29-1	NA	TGCAGCGTTGATAAGGGATTTAGCACAGATACGCAGTATTTT	CSVDKGFSTDTQYF
many	TRBJ2-1	TRBV6-1	TRBD2	TGTGCCAGCCGGACTAGCGATTACAATGAGCAGTTCTTC	CASRTSDYNEQFF
NA	TRBJ2-5	TRBV14	NA	TGTGCCAGCAGCCAAGATCTGGGGATAGGCACCCAGTACTTC	CASSQDLGIGTQYF
many	TRBJ2-3	TRBV20-1	TRBD2	TGCAGTGCTAGAGATCACGTAACTAGCGGGAGATTGAAGGCAGATACGCAGTATTTT	CSARDHVTSGRLKADTQYF
NA	TRBJ2-1	TRBV6-1	NA	TGTGCCAGCCGCTTGGGACGCCACTCCTACAATGAGCAGTTCTTC	CASRLGRHSYNEQFF
many	TRBJ1-6	TRBV2	TRBD1	TGTGCCAGCATGCCCGGGACAGGGAATTATGCACGCTCACCCCTCCACTTT	CASMPGTGNYARSPLHF
many	TRBJ1-1	TRBV11-2	NA	TGTGCCAGCACCCTTAGAGGGCGGGGCATGGAGGAGGAGGGCACTGAAGCTTTCTTT	CASTLRGRGMEEEGTEAFF
many	TRBJ2-5	TRBV28	NA	TGTGCCAGCAGTAGACATACCCAGGAGACCCAGTACTTC	CASSRHTQETQYF
few	TRBJ2-2	TRBV11-2	TRBD2	TGTGCCAGCAGCTTATGGGCGGGAGGCGTCGACACGAACACCGGGGAGCTGTTTTTT	CASSLWAGGVDTNTGELFF
few	TRBJ1-6	TRBV6-1	NA	TGTGCCAGCAGTCTGACCGGGGCTAGGATTAATTCACCCCTCCACTTT	CASSLTGARINSPLHF
many	TRBJ2-3	TRBV11-2	TRBD1	TGTGCCAGCAGCTCCCTCACGGGACAGACGGATACGCAGTATTTT	CASSSLTGQTDTQYF
many	TRBJ2-7	TRBV6-1	NA	TGTGCCAGCAGACAGTCCCAATCCTACGAGCAGTACTTC	CASRQSQSYEQYF
many	TRBJ2-5	TRBV10-3	NA	TGTGCCATCAGTGACGTGGGAGAGACCCAGTACTTC	CAISDVGETQYF
many	TRBJ2-5	TRBV30	TRBD2	TGTGCCCCTCCCGACGGGAGGGGGGAGACCCAGTACTTC	CAPPDGRGETQYF
NA	TRBJ1-1	TRBV18	NA	TGTGCCAGCTCGCCCCGGAGAGGGGGGGGGGACACTGAAGCTTTCTTT	CASSPRRGGGDTEAFF
many	TRBJ2-4	TRBV30	NA	TGTGCCTGGAGTCTTCAGGGGCCTTTGGCCAAAAACATTCAGTACTTC	CAWSLQGPLAKNIQYF
many	TRBJ2-4	TRBV6-2/TRBV6-3	NA	TGTGCCAGCAGTTGGTCGGACATTCAGTACTTC	CASSWSDIQYF
NA	TRBJ2-5	TRBV10-3	TRBD2	TGTGCCATCAGTCCCGGGGAGGGAGAGACCCAGTACTTC	CAISPGEGETQYF
NA	TRBJ2-7	TRBV5-1	TRBD1	TGCGCCAGCAGCTGGGACAGTAGCTCCTACGAGCAGTACTTC	CASSWDSSSYEQYF
NA	TRBJ2-4	TRBV10-1	NA	TGCGCCAGCAGTGAGAATAGAGCCAAAAACATTCAGTACTTC	CASSENRAKNIQYF
few	TRBJ1-1	TRBV20-1	NA	TGCAGTGCTAGAGGGGTGGGCCCTGAAGCTTTCTTT	CSARGVGPEAFF
many	TRBJ2-7	TRBV28	TRBD1	TGTGCCAGCAGGAGGGACAGATACGAGCAGTACTTC	CASRRDRYEQYF
many	TRBJ2-5	TRBV28	TRBD1	TGTGCCAGCAGTTTTCCCGGACAGGTACAAGAGACCCAGTACTTC	CASSFPGQVQETQYF
NA	TRBJ2-1	TRBV7-3	NA	TGTGCCAGCAGTTCTACTAGGTCCTACAATGAGCAGTTCTTC	CASSSTRSYNEQFF
many	TRBJ2-5	TRBV20-1	NA	TGCAGTGTCGCCGGCCAAGAGACCCAGTACTTC	CSVAGQETQYF
few	TRBJ1-4	TRBV11-2	TRBD1	TGTGCCAGCAGCTTCGGGACAGTGGGTAATGAAAAACTGTTTTTT	CASSFGTVGNEKLFF
few	TRBJ2-3	TRBV6-1	TRBD2	TGTGCCAGCTCTATAGCGGGGGCACCAGGGGGCACAGATACGCAGTATTTT	CASSIAGAPGGTDTQYF
few	TRBJ1-5	TRBV6-1	TRBD1	TGTGCCAGCATGCCGGGACAGGGTGGGAATCAGCCCCAGCATTTT	CASMPGQGGNQPQHF
few	TRBJ1-1	TRBV20-1	NA	TGCAGTGCTATGGGACGGCGGGGCACTGAAGCTTTCTTT	CSAMGRRGTEAFF
NA	TRBJ2-2	TRBV3-1	TRBD1	TGTGCCAGCAGCCATCGGACAGGAAACACCGGGGAGCTGTTTTTT	CASSHRTGNTGELFF
many	TRBJ2-7	TRBV6-1	NA	TGTGCCAGCCTGGTTCGGCCTTTCTACGAGCAGTACTTC	CASLVRPFYEQYF
few	TRBJ2-7	TRBV5-1	NA	TGCGCCAGCAGACGGGACTCCTCAACCTACGAGCAGTACTTC	CASRRDSSTYEQYF
many	TRBJ2-1	TRBV6-1	TRBD2	TGTGCCAGCAGGGGACTAGCGGGAGGGGAACGAAATGAGCAGTTCTTC	CASRGLAGGERNEQFF
many	TRBJ2-3	TRBV5-1	NA	TGCGCCAGCAGCTTGGAAGGAGATGCAGATACGCAGTATTTT	CASSLEGDADTQYF
few	TRBJ2-6	TRBV3-1	NA	TGTGCCAGCAGCCTAATAGGGGGATCTGGGGCCAACGTCCTGACTTTC	CASSLIGGSGANVLTF
few	TRBJ1-6	TRBV27	NA	TGTGCCGGCAGTTTAAGGGGACACAGGAGCTCCTATAATTCACCCCTCCACTTT	CAGSLRGHRSSYNSPLHF
many	TRBJ2-3	TRBV7-8	TRBD2	TGTGCCAGCAGCTACCGTCTAGCGGGGACGACAGATACGCAGTATTTT	CASSYRLAGTTDTQYF
many	TRBJ1-1	TRBV3-1	NA	TGTGCCAGCAGCCAAATAACGGGACGCGGTGAAGCTTTCTTT	CASSQITGRGEAFF
few	TRBJ1-6	TRBV6-1	NA	TGTGCCAGCAGTGAAGTCTCGAGATGGGGCGCGGGTGGTAATTCACCCCTCCACTTT	CASSEVSRWGAGGNSPLHF
NA	TRBJ2-2	TRBV19	NA	TGTGCCAGTAGTCCGTCCCACACGAACACCGGGGAGCTGTTTTTT	CASSPSHTNTGELFF
many	TRBJ2-4	TRBV2	TRBD1	TGTGCCAGCGGAACAGGGGGGACAAACATTCAGTACTTC	CASGTGGTNIQYF
many	TRBJ2-2	TRBV4-2	NA	TGTGCCAGCAGCCAATCGGAACGGCACACCGGGGAGCTGTTTTTT	CASSQSERHTGELFF
many	TRBJ2-3	TRBV6-2/TRBV6-3	NA	TGTGCCAGCAGCCCTCCGGCGGGATTCACAGATACGCAGTATTTT	CASSPPAGFTDTQYF
NA	TRBJ2-3	TRBV29-1	NA	TGCAGCGTTGAAGATGCCAAATATGGCACAGATACGCAGTATTTT	CSVEDAKYGTDTQYF
many	TRBJ1-5	TRBV12-3/TRBV12-4	NA	TGTGCCAGCAGTTACCCGGGTGGCAATCAGCCCCAGCATTTT	CASSYPGGNQPQHF
few	TRBJ1-6	TRBV4-1	NA	TGCGCCAGCAGCCAAGTTGCACAGGGTAATTCACCCCTCCACTTT	CASSQVAQGNSPLHF
NA	TRBJ2-1	TRBV29-1	NA	TGCAGCGTTGTGTCGGGGGTTGAGCAGTTCTTC	CSVVSGVEQFF
NA	TRBJ2-1	TRBV10-3	NA	TGTGCCATCAGCGGTGCCGAAACCGACTACAATGAGCAGTTCTTC	CAISGAETDYNEQFF
many	TRBJ1-1	TRBV30	NA	TGTGCCTGGAGTGCGGGTTGGGACACTGAAGCTTTCTTT	CAWSAGWDTEAFF